This TCR beta chain was captured by sequencing in a study of T-cell memory formation after mild COVID-19. TCRdb re-called the 5' RACE reads with MiXCR, one entry per CDR3 protein. The profile shows under 300,000 distinct CDR3 sequences, roughly 9.4% of them singletons. This CDR3 is built from 14 residues. J lost 4 bases, V lost 5 bases, and 2 bases had no gene match. This clonotype was counted at least ten times. Sequencing was performed on PBMCs or a T cell subset sorted from them (not recorded which). The chain combines TRBV12-3 or TRBV12-4 with TRBJ2-3; TRBD2 matches 11 bases. The origin of this receptor is a young man who had mild COVID-19 (a few samples of this study predate the infection). Cell type and time point are not known. This CDR3 is CASSTSGGADTQYF. The CDR3 DNA is TGTGCCAGCAGTACTAGCGGGGGAGCAGATACGCAGTATTTT.